The source of this T cell receptor beta chain is a study of cytomegalovirus exposure and HLA in healthy donors. Study details: Around 89 million unique TCRs from HLA-typed donors made up an early data release.

Per the germline V gene, CDR1 is MDHEN and CDR2 is SYDVKM. The ends lost 1 base at V and 0 bases at J; junction bases unmatched: 6. The CDR3 is 16 amino acids. In the PCR, 60 Vbeta and 13 Jbeta primers were used. Method: immunoSEQ multiplex PCR; TCRdb's copy keeps in-frame clones and lacks some. Of around 150,000 clones listed, approximately 80% are singletons. Sample: PBMCs. The source is a young man in good health and CMV-seronegative. The chain combines TRBV28 with TRBJ2-7, with 7 positions matching TRBD2. The chain's CDR3 is CASSLLDGRLSYEQYF. In DNA form, the CDR3 reads TGTGCCAGCAGTTTATTGGACGGGAGGCTCTCCTACGAGCAGTACTTC.